This is a list of T cell receptor beta chains from one sample in a study of glioma-infiltrating T cells. TCRdb called the multiplex PCR reads again in MiXCR, with one record for every CDR3 protein. Among around 140,000 distinct CDR3 sequences listed, about 39% were seen once. Sequences were obtained from glioma tissue, nonneoplastic brain tissue, or PBMCs (not recorded which). The origin of the receptors is a human donor with low-grade glioma or glioblastoma, undergoing nonglioma brain surgery, or in good health (not recorded which). Each CDR3 is given with its conserved first and last residue. The D gene is left open where the match is weak. The size entry is marked missing in some rows and otherwise reads once, few, many or a size class.

clone_size j_call d_call v_call cdr3_aa cdr3_nt
few TRBJ1-1 TRBD1 TRBV27 CASSSRGGSAEAFF TGTGCCAGCAGTTCCAGGGGGGGCTCAGCTGAAGCTTTCTTT
- TRBJ2-7 - TRBV7-2 CASSPTRLGSSYEQYF TGTGCCAGCAGCCCAACACGACTAGGGAGCTCCTACGAGCAGTACTTC
- TRBJ2-3 TRBD2 TRBV20-1 CSALRGMGTDTQYF TGCAGTGCCCTGCGGGGGATGGGGACAGATACGCAGTATTTT
- TRBJ1-2 - TRBV7-8 CASSLGLRNYGYTF TGTGCCAGCAGCTTAGGTCTTCGTAACTATGGCTACACCTTC
- TRBJ1-1 - TRBV19 CASSLRGPNTEAFF TGTGCCAGTAGTCTACGGGGACCGAACACTGAAGCTTTCTTT
- TRBJ1-1 - TRBV4-3 CASSRTGLNTEAFF TGCGCCAGCAGCCGAACAGGACTGAACACTGAAGCTTTCTTT
- TRBJ1-1 - TRBV7-9 CASSRGPEAFF TGTGCCAGCAGCCGGGGGCCTGAAGCTTTCTTT
- TRBJ2-1 - TRBV7-6 CARSKYNEQFF TGTGCCCGCAGCAAGTACAATGAGCAGTTCTTC
few TRBJ1-1 - TRBV20-1 CSAITAMNTEAFF TGCAGTGCTATTACAGCGATGAACACTGAAGCTTTCTTT
few TRBJ2-3 - TRBV4-1 CASSQEGVDTQYF TGCGCCAGCAGCCAAGAAGGCGTAGATACGCAGTATTTT
- TRBJ2-2 TRBD1 TRBV11-1 CASSRDRDNGELFF TGTGCCAGCAGCCGGGACAGGGACAACGGGGAGCTGTTTTTT
- TRBJ2-3 TRBD2 TRBV5-1 CASARGGRTDTQYF TGCGCCAGCGCCCGCGGGGGGCGCACAGATACGCAGTATTTT
once TRBJ2-1 - TRBV12-3/TRBV12-4 CASSLGGLLEQFF TGTGCCAGCAGTTTGGGCGGCCTTCTTGAGCAGTTCTTC
few TRBJ1-6 - TRBV20-1 CSARQDHNSPLHF TGCAGTGCTAGACAGGACCACAATTCACCCCTCCACTTT
few TRBJ1-5 - TRBV20-1 CSARMGLGNQPQHF TGCAGTGCTAGAATGGGGTTGGGCAATCAGCCCCAGCATTTT
few TRBJ1-5 - TRBV10-3 CAISEAHSNQPQHF TGTGCCATCAGTGAGGCGCACAGCAATCAGCCCCAGCATTTT
- TRBJ1-2 TRBD1 TRBV6-2/TRBV6-3 CASSSRTGLDGYTF TGTGCCAGCAGTTCTCGGACAGGGCTTGATGGCTACACCTTC
few TRBJ2-1 TRBD1 TRBV14 CASSLRQGWNEQFF TGTGCCAGCTCACTTCGACAGGGTTGGAATGAGCAGTTCTTC
- TRBJ2-3 TRBD2 TRBV6-1 CASSPGLVSDLRDTQYF TGTGCCAGCAGCCCCGGACTAGTGAGTGATTTGAGAGATACGCAGTATTTT
- TRBJ2-1 TRBD2 TRBV20-1 CSAESGSTPYNEQFF TGCAGTGCCGAGAGCGGGAGCACCCCCTACAATGAGCAGTTCTTC
few TRBJ1-6 - TRBV7-2 CASSLGKSRLNNSPLHF TGTGCCAGCAGCTTAGGAAAGTCGAGGTTAAATAATTCACCCCTCCACTTT
- TRBJ2-1 TRBD2 TRBV20-1 CSARGVTGGDNEQFF TGCAGTGCTAGAGGGGTAACGGGGGGGGACAATGAGCAGTTCTTC
few TRBJ2-7 - TRBV4-1 CASSQEDRYIYEQYF TGCGCCAGCAGCCAAGAGGACAGATATATCTACGAGCAGTACTTC
few TRBJ2-7 TRBD1 TRBV28 CASSKGGQGSYEQYF TGTGCCAGCAGCAAGGGGGGACAGGGATCCTACGAGCAGTACTTC
few TRBJ2-3 TRBD2 TRBV10-3 CAIKTSGDTDTQYF TGTGCCATAAAGACTAGCGGTGACACAGATACGCAGTATTTT
few TRBJ2-1 - TRBV4-1 CASSQDARLGSHEQFF TGCGCCAGCAGCCAAGACGCCCGTCTAGGTAGCCATGAGCAGTTCTTC
- TRBJ1-1 - TRBV9 CASSVDQNTEAFF TGTGCCAGCAGCGTAGATCAGAACACTGAAGCTTTCTTT
few TRBJ2-7 TRBD2 TRBV6-1 CASSQTHLAASYEQYF TGTGCCAGCAGTCAAACCCACCTAGCGGCCTCGTACGAGCAGTACTTC
- TRBJ2-3 TRBD1 TRBV28 CASSLGDSGTDTQYF TGTGCCAGCAGCCTTGGGGACAGTGGCACAGATACGCAGTATTTT
- TRBJ1-5 - TRBV20-1 CSARMTGSGQPQHF TGCAGTGCTAGGATGACAGGATCGGGACAGCCCCAGCATTTT
few TRBJ2-3 - TRBV15 CATSRATHGSGEQYF TGTGCCACCAGCAGAGCTACTCACGGGAGTGGAGAGCAGTATTTT
many TRBJ2-1 - TRBV6-1 CASSDNPSYNEQFF TGTGCCAGCAGCGATAATCCCTCCTACAATGAGCAGTTCTTC
- TRBJ2-7 TRBD1 TRBV20-1 CSARHRGNSYEQYF TGCAGTGCTAGACACAGGGGGAACTCCTACGAGCAGTACTTC
few TRBJ1-5 - TRBV28 CASSPHSNQPQHF TGTGCCAGCAGTCCTCATAGCAATCAGCCCCAGCATTTT
- TRBJ2-1 TRBD1 TRBV18 CASSPLGTGFDNEQFF TGTGCCAGCTCCCCATTGGGGACAGGGTTCGACAATGAGCAGTTCTTC
- TRBJ2-6 - TRBV4-2 CASSQEAGLAGANVLTF TGTGCCAGCAGCCAAGAGGCCGGGTTGGCTGGGGCCAACGTCCTGACTTTC
few TRBJ2-1 TRBD1 TRBV6-1 CASSPGDRENNEQFF TGTGCCAGCAGTCCCGGGGACAGGGAAAACAATGAGCAGTTCTTC
- TRBJ1-1 - TRBV4-1 CASSQDWQEWEAFF TGCGCCAGCAGCCAAGATTGGCAGGAGTGGGAAGCTTTCTTT
- TRBJ1-2 TRBD1 TRBV20-1 CSASRPRTGGYGYNF TGCAGTGCTAGCCGCCCCAGGACAGGAGGCTATGGCTACAACTTC
- TRBJ2-7 - TRBV6-1 CASSSQNYEQYF TGTGCCAGCAGTTCACAGAACTACGAGCAGTACTTC
few TRBJ2-3 TRBD2 TRBV28 CASSSSGVGTDTQYF TGTGCCAGCAGTTCTAGCGGGGTCGGCACAGATACGCAGTATTTT
- TRBJ2-1 TRBD1 TRBV28 CASSFDGTGVWNEQFF TGTGCCAGCAGTTTTGACGGGACAGGGGTCTGGAATGAGCAGTTCTTC
few TRBJ2-7 - TRBV10-3 CAIGRGQSYEQYF TGTGCCATCGGCCGGGGACAAAGCTACGAGCAGTACTTC
- TRBJ1-2 - TRBV6-1 CASSPGPSGYTF TGTGCCAGCAGCCCGGGGCCGTCGGGCTACACCTTC
- TRBJ2-7 TRBD1 TRBV12-3/TRBV12-4 CASSFQGANYEQYF TGTGCCAGCAGTTTTCAGGGGGCGAACTACGAGCAGTACTTC
few TRBJ1-4 - TRBV4-1 CASSPELGRSNEKLFF TGCGCCAGCAGCCCCGAACTTGGTAGGAGTAATGAAAAACTGTTTTTT
few TRBJ2-7 - TRBV6-1 CASSEALYGSYEQYF TGTGCCAGCAGTGAAGCGCTATATGGCTCCTACGAGCAGTACTTC
- TRBJ2-3 - TRBV15 CATSAPREASTDTQYF TGTGCCACCAGCGCCCCCCGGGAAGCAAGCACAGATACGCAGTATTTT
- TRBJ2-7 - TRBV6-6 CASSYSWGPYEQYF TGTGCCAGCAGTTACTCATGGGGCCCTTACGAGCAGTACTTC
medium-sized TRBJ1-5 - TRBV27 CASSPGAPGDQPQHF TGTGCCAGCAGTCCGGGAGCACCGGGCGATCAGCCCCAGCATTTT
- TRBJ2-1 - TRBV20-1 CSGWVKNEQFF TGCAGTGGGTGGGTTAAAAATGAGCAGTTCTTC
- TRBJ1-2 - TRBV10-3 CAISESMGYANYGYTF TGTGCCATCAGTGAGTCGATGGGGTACGCTAACTACGGCTACACCTTC
- TRBJ1-2 - TRBV24-1 CATSDRLTGYTF TGTGCCACCAGTGACCGATTGACAGGCTACACCTTC
- TRBJ1-5 - TRBV7-2 CPSSLDSQPQRF TGTCCCAGCAGCTTAGACAGTCAGCCCCAGCGTTTT
- TRBJ1-1 TRBD1 TRBV27 CASKYGAGGVRWTEAFF TGTGCCAGCAAGTATGGGGCAGGGGGCGTACGGTGGACTGAAGCTTTCTTT
once TRBJ2-2 - TRBV20-1 CSAKGPSHPGDLFF TGCAGTGCGAAGGGACCCTCCCATCCCGGGGATCTGTTTTTT